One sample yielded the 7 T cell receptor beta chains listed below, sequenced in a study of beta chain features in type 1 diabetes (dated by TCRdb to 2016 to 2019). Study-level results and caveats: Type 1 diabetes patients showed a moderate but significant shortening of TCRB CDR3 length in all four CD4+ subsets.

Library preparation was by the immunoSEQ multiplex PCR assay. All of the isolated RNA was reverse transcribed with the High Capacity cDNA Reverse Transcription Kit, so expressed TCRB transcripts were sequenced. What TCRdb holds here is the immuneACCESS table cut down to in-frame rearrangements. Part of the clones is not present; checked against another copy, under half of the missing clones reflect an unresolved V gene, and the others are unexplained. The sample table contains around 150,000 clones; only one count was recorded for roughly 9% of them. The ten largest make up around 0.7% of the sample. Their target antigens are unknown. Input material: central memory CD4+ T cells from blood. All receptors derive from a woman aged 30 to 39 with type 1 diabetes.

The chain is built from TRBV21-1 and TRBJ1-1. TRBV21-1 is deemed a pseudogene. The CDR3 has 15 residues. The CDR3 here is CASSKDGPLNTEAFF. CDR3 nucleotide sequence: TGTGCCAGCAGCAAAGATGGTCCCCTAAACACTGAAGCTTTCTTT.

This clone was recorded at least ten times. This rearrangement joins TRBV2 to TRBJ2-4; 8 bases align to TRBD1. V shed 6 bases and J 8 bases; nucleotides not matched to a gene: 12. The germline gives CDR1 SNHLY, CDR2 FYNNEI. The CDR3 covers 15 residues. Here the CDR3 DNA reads TGTGCCAGCAGAGGACAGGGCCTTAGATCGCACATTCAGTACTTC. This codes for CASRGQGLRSHIQYF. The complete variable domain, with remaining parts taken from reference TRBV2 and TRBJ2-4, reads EPEVTQTPSHQVTQMGQEVILRCVPISNHLYFYWYRQILGQKVEFLVSFYNNEISEKSEIFDDQFSVERPDGSNFTLKIRSTKLEDSAMYFCASRGQGLRSHIQYFGAGTRLSVL.

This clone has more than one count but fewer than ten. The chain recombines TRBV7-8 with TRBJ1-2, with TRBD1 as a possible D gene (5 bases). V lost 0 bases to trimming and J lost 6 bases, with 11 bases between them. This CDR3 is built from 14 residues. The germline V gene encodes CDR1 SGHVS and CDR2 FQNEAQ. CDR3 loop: CASSLASREDGYTF. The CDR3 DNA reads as TGTGCCAGCAGCTTAGCGTCCAGGGAGGATGGCTACACCTTC.

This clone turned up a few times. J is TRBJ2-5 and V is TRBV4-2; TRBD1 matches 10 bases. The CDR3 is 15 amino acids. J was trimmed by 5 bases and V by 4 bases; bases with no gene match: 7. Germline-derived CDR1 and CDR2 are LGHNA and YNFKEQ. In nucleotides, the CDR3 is TGTGCCAGCAGCCCCCGACAGGGGGCGAGCGAGACCCAGTACTTC. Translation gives CASSPRQGASETQYF.

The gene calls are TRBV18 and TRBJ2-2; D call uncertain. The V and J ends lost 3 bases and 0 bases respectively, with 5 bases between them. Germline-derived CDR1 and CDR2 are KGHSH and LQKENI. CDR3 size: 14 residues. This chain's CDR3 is CASSPLPNTGELFF. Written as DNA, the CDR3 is TGTGCCAGCTCACCTCTCCCGAACACCGGGGAGCTGTTTTTT.

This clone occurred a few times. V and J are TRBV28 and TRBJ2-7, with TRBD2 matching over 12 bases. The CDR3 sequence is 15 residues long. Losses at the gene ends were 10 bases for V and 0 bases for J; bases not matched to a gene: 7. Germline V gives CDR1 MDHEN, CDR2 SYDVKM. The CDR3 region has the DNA TGTGCCACCCGACTAGCGGGGGACCTCTCCTACGAGCAGTACTTC. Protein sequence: CATRLAGDLSYEQYF.

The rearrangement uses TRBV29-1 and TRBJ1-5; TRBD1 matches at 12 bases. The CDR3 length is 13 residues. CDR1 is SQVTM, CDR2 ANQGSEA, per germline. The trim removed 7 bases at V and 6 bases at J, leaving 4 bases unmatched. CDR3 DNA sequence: TGCAGCGCCGGGACAGGGGGCGGTCAGCCCCAGCATTTT. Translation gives CSAGTGGGQPQHF.